A selection of T cell receptor beta chains follows, all from one sample in a study of cytomegalovirus exposure and HLA in healthy donors. Clones were sequenced by immunoSEQ multiplex PCR, and TCRdb holds only the in-frame ones, with some missing. The sample contains about 120,000 clones, over 65% of which appear only once. The sequenced sample consisted of PBMCs. These receptors originate from a female donor in good health and CMV-seronegative. Both conserved end residues are part of each CDR3. A D gene is named only where the DNA matches it firmly. Clone size is not always given. Where it is, it says once, few, many or a class for expanded clones.

V gene	J gene	D gene	clone size	CDR3 DNA	CDR3 protein
TRBV14	TRBJ2-7	TRBD1	-	TGTGCCAGCAGCCTCGTACAGGGGGCCTACGAGCAGTACTTC	CASSLVQGAYEQYF
TRBV12-5	TRBJ1-2	TRBD1	-	TGTGCTAGTGGTGGGGACAGCGGTTCCGATGGCTACACCTTC	CASGGDSGSDGYTF
TRBV19	TRBJ2-7	-	-	TGTGCCAGTAGTCCCCCCGACAGGCTGGTAGACGAGCAGTACTTC	CASSPPDRLVDEQYF
TRBV5-6	TRBJ1-5	-	-	TGTGCCAGCAGCTTGAGAGACAATCAGCCCCAGCATTTT	CASSLRDNQPQHF
TRBV27	TRBJ2-2	-	-	TGTGCCACCCATAGGGGGGGGGAGCTGTTTTTT	CATHRGGELFF
TRBV13	TRBJ1-6	TRBD1	-	TGTGCCAGCAGCTTAGAAAGAGGACAGGGAAGTTCACCCCTCCACTTT	CASSLERGQGSSPLHF
TRBV19	TRBJ2-5	TRBD2	-	TGTGCCAGTCAACTCACCCCCGGGCTAGCGGGGTTCGAGACCCAGTACTTC	CASQLTPGLAGFETQYF
TRBV5-4	TRBJ2-5	-	-	TGTGCCAGCAGCTTGGACAAGACCCAGTACTTC	CASSLDKTQYF
TRBV7-9	TRBJ2-7	TRBD1	-	TGTTCCAGCAGCGGACCGGGACAGGGGCTTACCCGCTCCTACGAGCAGTACTTC	CSSSGPGQGLTRSYEQYF
TRBV7-2	TRBJ2-2	-	-	TGTGCCAGCAGCTTAGTTGTATTGGGGGCAAGATCCGGGGAGCTGTTTTTT	CASSLVVLGARSGELFF
TRBV4-2	TRBJ1-3	-	few	TGTGCCAGCAGCCAAGAAGACAGAATGGGGGGAAACACCATATATTTT	CASSQEDRMGGNTIYF
TRBV7-8	TRBJ2-7	TRBD2	-	TGTGCCAGCAGCCCCACTAGCGGGGGCTTCTACGAGCAGTACTTC	CASSPTSGGFYEQYF
TRBV19	TRBJ1-5	-	-	TGTGCCAGTAATCCTGAAGAGGGAAGAGATCAGCCCCAGCATTTT	CASNPEEGRDQPQHF
TRBV2	TRBJ1-2	TRBD1	-	TGTGCCAGCCGACAGGGATATGGCTACACCTTC	CASRQGYGYTF
TRBV7-8	TRBJ2-7	TRBD1	-	TGTGCCAGCAGCTTAGTACAGGGGGACTACGAGCAGTACTTC	CASSLVQGDYEQYF
TRBV6-1	TRBJ2-3	-	-	TGTGCCAGCACATCAGGGATGAGGATGACAGATACGCAGTATTTT	CASTSGMRMTDTQYF
TRBV6-6	TRBJ1-1	-	-	TGTGCCAGCGACCACGGGGGGAACACTGAAGCTTTCTTT	CASDHGGNTEAFF
TRBV5-6	TRBJ2-3	-	-	TGTGCCAGCAGCTTCAAGGGGGGCACAGATACGCAGTATTTT	CASSFKGGTDTQYF
TRBV19	TRBJ1-5	TRBD1	-	TGTGCCAGCACACTGACCGGGACAGTCAATCAGCCCCAGCATTTT	CASTLTGTVNQPQHF
TRBV19	TRBJ1-6	-	-	TGTGCCAGTAGTACCTCCCAGGGCGGTTCACCCCTCCACTTT	CASSTSQGGSPLHF
TRBV5-1	TRBJ2-3	TRBD1	once	TGCGCCAGCAGCTTGAGGACAGGGGGCAGGATAGATACGCAGTATTTT	CASSLRTGGRIDTQYF
TRBV7-9	TRBJ2-7	TRBD2	once	TGTGCCAGCAGCCGAGGACTAGCGGGTCTCCTGTATGACGAGCAGTACTTC	CASSRGLAGLLYDEQYF
TRBV5-1	TRBJ2-5	-	-	TGCGCCAGCAGCTTGGGAGGGGGTCGGGAGACCCAGTACTTC	CASSLGGGRETQYF
TRBV6-4	TRBJ2-2	-	-	TGTGCCAGCAGTCAATTAGCCTCGGGAAACACCGGGGAGCTGTTTTTT	CASSQLASGNTGELFF
TRBV7-2	TRBJ2-2	TRBD1	-	TGTGCCAGCAGCTATGACAGGGGAAGGAGCACCGGGGAGCTGTTTTTT	CASSYDRGRSTGELFF
TRBV2	TRBJ2-1	TRBD2	once	TGTGCCAGCAGGGGCAGACTAGCGGGGGGGCCTAACAATGAGCAGTTCTTC	CASRGRLAGGPNNEQFF
TRBV6-5	TRBJ2-2	-	-	TGTGCCAGCAGGCCTACTAGAGTAGGCGGGGAGCTGTTTTTT	CASRPTRVGGELFF
TRBV2	TRBJ2-5	-	-	TGTGCCAGCGGTGAAGAGAGGGTTCTAGGAGGGGAGACCCAGTACTTC	CASGEERVLGGETQYF
TRBV7-2	TRBJ1-4	-	-	TGTGCCAGCAGCTTAGTGGGTGGGCAGGGCAGCGAAAAACTGTTTTTT	CASSLVGGQGSEKLFF
TRBV4-2	TRBJ2-1	TRBD1	once	TGTGCCAGCAGCTCAAGACAGGGAAGGGGCAATGAGCAGTTCTTC	CASSSRQGRGNEQFF
TRBV6-5	TRBJ1-4	TRBD1	-	TGTGCCAGCAGTGAAGGGACAGGGGTTGAAAAACTGTTTTTT	CASSEGTGVEKLFF
TRBV6-4	TRBJ2-2	TRBD2	once	TGTGCCAGCACCCCGGGGGGCGGGGGGCCCCCCCCCGGGGAGCTGTTTTTT	CASTPGGGGPPPGELFF
TRBV19	TRBJ1-2	-	-	TGTGCCAGTAGTCGCGTCCAGGGGTATGGCTACACCTTC	CASSRVQGYGYTF
TRBV9	TRBJ2-7	TRBD1	-	TGTGCCAGCAGACTACCAGGACAGGGTAGGTCGGTCGAGCAGTACTTC	CASRLPGQGRSVEQYF
TRBV6-5	TRBJ2-7	TRBD1	-	TGTGCCAGCAGGAAAGACAGGGGGACCTACGAGCAGTACTTC	CASRKDRGTYEQYF
TRBV15	TRBJ1-5	-	-	TGTGCCACCAGCAGAGAAAGGACAGCTCGTTGTTCAAGGGTAGCCCAGCATTTT	CATSRERTARCSRVAQHF
TRBV4-3	TRBJ2-4	-	-	TGCGCCAGCAGCCAATCGTCCGGGACTCTAGCCAAAAACATTCAGTACTTC	CASSQSSGTLAKNIQYF
TRBV19	TRBJ2-1	-	-	TGTGCCAGTAGTATGGCACTAGATGGTGAGCAGTTCTTC	CASSMALDGEQFF
TRBV2	TRBJ2-7	-	once	TGTGCCAGCAGCGAAGAAGAGTACGAGCAGTACTTC	CASSEEEYEQYF
TRBV9	TRBJ2-3	-	-	TGTGCCAGCAGCGCGGACTTCGATACGCAGTATTTT	CASSADFDTQYF
TRBV9	TRBJ1-1	-	-	TGTGCCAGCAGCGCGACAGCTAACACTGAAGCTTTCTTT	CASSATANTEAFF
TRBV6-5	TRBJ1-1	-	-	TGTGCCAGCAGTTACTCAATCGAGGGCTCCACTGAAGCTTTCTTT	CASSYSIEGSTEAFF
TRBV7-9	TRBJ1-1	TRBD1	-	TGTGCCAGCAGCATGGGACAGGGGGAGAACACTGAAGCTTTCTTT	CASSMGQGENTEAFF
TRBV7-9	TRBJ2-5	TRBD1	-	TGTGCCAGCAGCCCCGGGGACAGGGGCCAAGAGACCCAGTACTTC	CASSPGDRGQETQYF
TRBV9	TRBJ2-1	TRBD1	-	TGTGCCAGCAGCCTAGGACAGGGGGTGAATGAGCAGTTCTTC	CASSLGQGVNEQFF
TRBV14	TRBJ2-1	-	once	TGTGCCAGCACCCCCCGGGTGGGCAGGGGACCCTACAATGAGCAGTTCTTC	CASTPRVGRGPYNEQFF
TRBV6-5	TRBJ2-2	-	few	TGTGCCAGCAGTACTACCCCGACTAGTAACGGGGAGCTGTTTTTT	CASSTTPTSNGELFF
TRBV30	TRBJ2-7	TRBD1	-	TGTGCCTTCCAAGGGGGCCAATACGAGCAGTACTTC	CAFQGGQYEQYF
TRBV2	TRBJ1-1	-	-	TGTGCCAGCAGTGAGGGGGGGCGAAACACTGAAGCTTTCTTT	CASSEGGRNTEAFF
TRBV5-1	TRBJ2-2	-	-	TGCGCCAGCAGCTTGTTGTCCAGGCTCGCGAACACCGGGGAGCTGTTTTTT	CASSLLSRLANTGELFF
TRBV7-2	TRBJ2-7	TRBD1	-	TGTGCCAGCAGCTTCGGGACAGGGCGTTCCTACGAGCAGTACTTC	CASSFGTGRSYEQYF
TRBV6-1	TRBJ1-2	-	-	TGTGCCAGCAGTACCGGACAGCGCTATGGCTACACCTTC	CASSTGQRYGYTF
TRBV7-8	TRBJ2-3	TRBD2	once	TGTGCCAGCAGCCGCGGTTTAGCGGGGGGCAAAGATACGCAGTATTTT	CASSRGLAGGKDTQYF
TRBV6-6	TRBJ2-7	-	-	TGTGCCACCTCGGGGGAGGTTGAGCAGTACTTC	CATSGEVEQYF
TRBV7-2	TRBJ2-3	-	-	TGTGCCAGCAGCTTAGGGACAGGCACAGATACGCAGTATTTT	CASSLGTGTDTQYF
TRBV7-9	TRBJ2-6	-	-	TGTTCCAGCAGCTTAGGGGTACTATACGGGGCCAACGTCCTGACTTTC	CSSSLGVLYGANVLTF
TRBV29-1	TRBJ2-7	TRBD2	-	TGCAGCGTTCGGGACTACGCCTACGAGCAGTACTTC	CSVRDYAYEQYF